Shown below are 19 T cell receptor beta chains from a single sample sequenced in a study of shared clonotypes between healthy human individuals. The data were produced by immunoSEQ multiplex PCR, yet TCRdb's version contains in-frame clones alone and is incomplete. The table shows about 980,000 clones, with over 75% occurring only once. Sequences were obtained from memory CD4+ T cells sorted from blood. Subset in this sample: CD45RA-negative fraction. The receptors shown here come from a young man in good health.

The V gene is TRBV9, the J gene TRBJ1-6; D remains ambiguous. This CDR3 contains 15 residues. Germline loops: CDR1 SGDLS, CDR2 YYNGEE. Trimming took 0 bases from V and 5 from J, leaving 9 bases between them. The DNA of the CDR3 is TGTGCCAGCAGCGTAGGGCCGGTAGATAATTCACCCCTCCACTTT. This translates into CASSVGPVDNSPLHF.

The rearrangement joins TRBV5-4 to TRBJ2-5; 9 nucleotides agree with TRBD2. CDR1 and CDR2 (germline): SGHNT, YYREEE (reference sequence). The CDR3 length is 16 residues. Trimming took 4 bases from V and 2 from J; bases not matched to a gene: 9. CDR3 protein: CASSPPGSGRQETQYF. CDR3 bases: TGTGCCAGCAGCCCACCTGGAAGCGGGAGGCAAGAGACCCAGTACTTC. Drawing the rest from reference TRBV5-4 and TRBJ2-5, the complete variable domain is ETGVTQSPTHLIKTRGQQVTLRCSSQSGHNTVSWYQQALGQGPQFIFQYYREEENGRGNFPPRFSGLQFPNYSSELNVNALELDDSALYLCASSPPGSGRQETQYFGPGTRLLVL.

The chain is built from TRBV19 and TRBJ1-5, with D tentatively TRBD1 (5 bases). V was shortened by 5 bases and J by 12 bases, with 17 bases between the two germline ends. The CDR3 extends over 13 amino acids. Germline V gene lookup returns CDR1 LNHDA and CDR2 SQIVND (reference sequence). The CDR3: CASSDSSGTDQHF. For the CDR3, the DNA is TGTGCCAGTAGTGATAGTTCGGGGACCGACCAGCATTTT.

The rearrangement uses TRBV7-2 and TRBJ2-7; 11 bases map to TRBD2. Looked up from germline, CDR1 is SGHTA and CDR2 is FQGNSA. The CDR3 extends over 18 amino acids. The V segment lost 5 bases and the J segment 4 bases; nucleotides outside the gene matches: 16. The DNA for the CDR3 is TGTGCCAGCAGCCCGAGGTTACTAGCGGGAGTAGGGGGGTACGAGCAGTACTTC. As protein: CASSPRLLAGVGGYEQYF.

The chain couples TRBV6-6 to TRBJ2-2, with 9 positions matching TRBD1. This CDR3 region has 15 residues. V lost 4 bases, J lost 7 bases, and 7 bases stayed unmatched. Germline assignment: CDR1 MNHNY and CDR2 SVGAGI (reference sequence). In DNA form, the CDR3 reads TGTGCCAGCAGTTCGGGACAGGGAAGAAGCGGGGAGCTGTTTTTT. It is translated as CASSSGQGRSGELFF.

This clone has just one count. This chain connects TRBV28 to TRBJ1-4; perhaps TRBD1 as D (6 bases). Germline CDR1 reads MDHEN; CDR2 reads SYDVKM. The CDR3 spans 14 residues. Trimming removed 6 bases at V and 4 bases at J, with 12 bases between. CDR3 nucleotide sequence: TGTGCCAGCAGCTGGACAGTATTTAATGAAAAACTGTTTTTT. It encodes CASSWTVFNEKLFF. Full variable domain (rest looked up from reference TRBV28 and TRBJ1-4): DVKVTQSSRYLVKRTGEKVFLECVQDMDHENMFWYRQDPGLGLRLIYFSYDVKMKEKGDIPEGYSVSREKKERFSLILESASTNQTSMYLCASSWTVFNEKLFFGSGTQLSVL.

Many counts were recorded for this clone. This rearrangement joins TRBV5-6 to TRBJ2-7; 9 bases align to TRBD1. This CDR3 region has 13 residues. The V segment lost 3 bases and the J segment 7 bases; nucleotides outside the gene matches: 5. CDR1 is SGHDT and CDR2 is YYEEEE in the germline V gene. For the CDR3, the DNA is TGTGCCAGCAGCTATGGACAGGGGCGAGAGCAGTACTTC. Its protein is CASSYGQGREQYF.

This sequence joins TRBV5-6 and TRBJ1-5; D ambiguous. This CDR3 comprises 15 residues. V dropped 4 bases and J dropped 7 bases, with 18 bases sitting between them. Germline CDR1 reads SGHDT; CDR2 reads YYEEEE. CDR3 sequence: CASSPNEGLGQPQHF. The CDR3 DNA reads as TGTGCCAGCAGCCCGAACGAGGGTTTGGGGCAGCCCCAGCATTTT.

V usage is TRBV5-1 and J usage is TRBJ2-7; 8 positions match TRBD1. V was clipped by 0 bases and J by 5 bases; unmatched bases: 4. This CDR3 has 14 residues. Germline CDR1 is SGHRS and CDR2 is YFSETQ. The DNA of the CDR3 is TGCGCCAGCAGCTTGGGGACAGGGAACCACGAGCAGTACTTC. Translating it yields CASSLGTGNHEQYF. Full variable domain (outside the CDR3, taken from reference TRBV5-1 and TRBJ2-7): KAGVTQTPRYLIKTRGQQVTLSCSPISGHRSVSWYQQTPGQGLQFLFEYFSETQRNKGNFPGRFSGRQFSNSRSEMNVSTLELGDSALYLCASSLGTGNHEQYFGPGTRLTVT.

The chain is built from TRBV6-6 and TRBJ2-1, with 10 bases that match TRBD1. J gave up 3 bases and V 2 bases, and 1 base lay outside the gene matches. The germline CDR1 and CDR2 sequences are MNHNY and SVGAGI (reference sequence). The CDR3 extends over 15 amino acids. CDR3 nucleotides: TGTGCCAGCAGTTACCGGACAGGGGGCTACAATGAGCAGTTCTTC. Translated, it gives CASSYRTGGYNEQFF.

The chain uses TRBV6-5 and TRBJ1-1; D is possibly TRBD1 (5 bases). The CDR3 is 14 residues long. V was cut by 7 bases and J by 2 bases, with 14 bases left in between. Germline CDR1 reads MNHEY; CDR2 reads SVGAGI. The CDR3 DNA is TGTGCCAGCAATCGAGACAGAATAAACACTGAAGCTTTCTTT. Amino acids: CASNRDRINTEAFF.

This sequence joins TRBV2 and TRBJ2-1; 10 bases fit TRBD2. V lost 3 bases and J lost 5; bases outside the gene matches: 4. The germline V gene has CDR1 SNHLY and CDR2 FYNNEI. The CDR3 sequence is 15 residues long. CDR3 sequence (DNA): TGTGCCAGCAGTGATGGGACTAGCGTACACAATGAGCAGTTCTTC. Protein sequence: CASSDGTSVHNEQFF.

The rearrangement joins TRBV9 to TRBJ2-5; 8 bases align to TRBD1. The CDR3 extends over 14 amino acids. V shed 0 bases and J 5 bases; nucleotides not matched to a gene: 3. Germline-derived CDR1 and CDR2 are SGDLS and YYNGEE. In nucleotides, the CDR3 is TGTGCCAGCAGCGTAGGACAGGGGTTGGAGACCCAGTACTTC. This translates into CASSVGQGLETQYF.

The chain joins TRBV6-1 to TRBJ2-5; D is possibly TRBD1 (5 bases). V lost 3 bases, J lost 7 bases, and 18 bases lay in between. Looked up from germline, CDR1 is MNHNS and CDR2 is SASEGT. The CDR3 contains 15 residues. CDR3 residues: CASSDLGGAQVTQYF. The CDR3 nucleotides are TGTGCCAGCAGTGATTTGGGTGGGGCTCAGGTGACCCAGTACTTC.

On this clone itself: It may be a read error: a sequence one base away is much more abundant. Other DNA sequences of this sample code for an identical CDR3. V gene TRBV6-6 combines with J gene TRBJ1-5, with D tentatively TRBD1 (5 bases). This CDR3 comprises 14 residues. The germline V gene has CDR1 MNHNY and CDR2 SVGAGI (reference sequence). V gave up 0 bases and J gave up 4 bases, with 7 bases separating them. CDR3 loop: CASSYSEGNQPQHF. As DNA, the CDR3 is TGTGCCAGCAGTTACTCGGAGGGGAATCAGCCCCAGCATTTT.

The J gene is TRBJ2-2, the V gene TRBV14; D is unclear. The CDR3 contains 14 residues. Trimming left V 0 bases short and J 6 bases short, with 8 bases between. Germline CDR1 and CDR2: SGHDN and FVKESK. CDR3 sequence (DNA): TGTGCCAGCAGCCAAGATTGGGTGGCCGGGGAGCTGTTTTTT. It yields the protein CASSQDWVAGELFF.

V and J are TRBV6-1 and TRBJ1-3; D uncertain. Trimming took 2 bases from V and 4 from J, leaving 6 bases between them. Germline V gene lookup returns CDR1 MNHNS and CDR2 SASEGT. The CDR3 extends over 13 amino acids. CDR3: CASSENEGNTIYF. The CDR3 DNA sequence: TGTGCCAGCAGTGAAAATGAGGGAAACACCATATATTTT.

The chain couples TRBV5-1 to TRBJ2-6; D is uncertain. The V end was cut by 0 bases, the J end by 0 bases, with 7 bases between. CDR3 length equals 16 residues. Germline-derived CDR1 and CDR2 are SGHRS and YFSETQ. Here the CDR3 DNA reads TGCGCCAGCAGCTTGGCCCCGCTCTCTGGGGCCAACGTCCTGACTTTC. Its translation is CASSLAPLSGANVLTF.

The V call is TRBV7-2, the J call TRBJ2-4, with D possibly matching TRBD1 (6 bases). Germline CDR1 and CDR2: SGHTA and FQGNSA. V gave up 5 bases and J gave up 15 bases, with 17 bases separating them. This CDR3 contains 12 residues. The CDR3 nucleotides are TGTGCCAGCAGCCCCCGGACAGCCACATTGTACTTC. It specifies CASSPRTATLYF.